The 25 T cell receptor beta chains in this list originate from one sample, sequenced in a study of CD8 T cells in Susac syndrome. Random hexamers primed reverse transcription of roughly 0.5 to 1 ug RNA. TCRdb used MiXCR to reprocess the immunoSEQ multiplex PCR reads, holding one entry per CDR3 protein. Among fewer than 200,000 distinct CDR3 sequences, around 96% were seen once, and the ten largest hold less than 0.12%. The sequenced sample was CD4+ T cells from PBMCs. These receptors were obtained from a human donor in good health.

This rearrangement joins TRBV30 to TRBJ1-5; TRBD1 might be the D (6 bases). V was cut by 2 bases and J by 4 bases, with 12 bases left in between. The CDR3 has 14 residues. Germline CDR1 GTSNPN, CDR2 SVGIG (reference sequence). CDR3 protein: CAWSRGTPNQPQHF. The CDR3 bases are TGTGCCTGGAGTCGCGGGACACCTAATCAGCCCCAGCATTTT.

The DNA for the CDR3 is TGTGCCAGCAGCTTTTCCGAGACGAGTTGGGAGCAGTACTTC. Amino acids: CASSFSETSWEQYF. The chain recombines TRBV7-9 with TRBJ2-7, with D unresolved. Germline CDR1 and CDR2: SEHNR and FQNEAQ (reference sequence). V lost 3 bases, J lost 7 bases, and 16 bases lay in between. There are 14 residues in the CDR3.

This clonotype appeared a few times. The CDR3: CASSLTGGVETQYF. In DNA form, the CDR3 reads TGTGCCAGCAGTTTGACGGGCGGGGTGGAGACCCAGTACTTC. This rearrangement joins TRBV12-3 or TRBV12-4 to TRBJ2-5, with D tentatively TRBD2 (6 bases). Trimming took 3 bases from V and 5 from J, leaving 13 bases between them. This CDR3 region has 14 residues.

CDR3 nucleotide sequence: TGTGCCAGCAGCCCCCGGGCCAGGGGGGAGCTGTTTTTT. Translated: CASSPRARGELFF. The gene calls are TRBV11-1 and TRBJ2-2; no clear D gene. The CDR3 sequence is 13 residues long. CDR1 SGHAT and CDR2 FQDESV come from the germline V gene (reference sequence). V was pared by 5 bases and J by 8 bases, with 12 bases between.

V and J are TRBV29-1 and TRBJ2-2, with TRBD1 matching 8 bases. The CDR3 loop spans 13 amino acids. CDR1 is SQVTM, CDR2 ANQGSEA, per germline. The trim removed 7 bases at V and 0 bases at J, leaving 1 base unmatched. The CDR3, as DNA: TGCAGCGCGGGACAGGCGAACACCGGGGAGCTGTTTTTT. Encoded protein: CSAGQANTGELFF.

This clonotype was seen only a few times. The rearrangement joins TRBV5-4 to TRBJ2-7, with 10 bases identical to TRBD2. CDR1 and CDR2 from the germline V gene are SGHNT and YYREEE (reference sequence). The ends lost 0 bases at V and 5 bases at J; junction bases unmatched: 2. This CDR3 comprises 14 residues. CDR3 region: CASSLGLAGDEQYF. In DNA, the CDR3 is TGTGCCAGCAGCTTGGGCCTAGCGGGAGACGAGCAGTACTTC.

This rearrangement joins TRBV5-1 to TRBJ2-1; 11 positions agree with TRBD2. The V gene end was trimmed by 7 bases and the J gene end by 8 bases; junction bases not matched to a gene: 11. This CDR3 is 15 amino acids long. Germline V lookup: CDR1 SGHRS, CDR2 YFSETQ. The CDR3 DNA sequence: TGCGCCAGCGGCCTGGGTAGCGGGAGGGCTGATGAGCAGTTCTTC. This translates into CASGLGSGRADEQFF.

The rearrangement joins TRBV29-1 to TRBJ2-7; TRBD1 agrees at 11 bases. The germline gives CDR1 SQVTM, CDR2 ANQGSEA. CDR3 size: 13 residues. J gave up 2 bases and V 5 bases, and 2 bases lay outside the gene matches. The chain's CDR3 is CSVRGQGAYEQYF. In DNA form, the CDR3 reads TGCAGCGTTAGGGGACAGGGGGCCTACGAGCAGTACTTC.

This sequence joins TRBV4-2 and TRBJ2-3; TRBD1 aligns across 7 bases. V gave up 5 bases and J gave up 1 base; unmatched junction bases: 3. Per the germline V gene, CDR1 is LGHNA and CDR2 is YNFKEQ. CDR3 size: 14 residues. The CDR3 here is CASSSGQGTDTQYF. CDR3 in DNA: TGTGCCAGCAGCTCCGGACAGGGCACAGATACGCAGTATTTT.

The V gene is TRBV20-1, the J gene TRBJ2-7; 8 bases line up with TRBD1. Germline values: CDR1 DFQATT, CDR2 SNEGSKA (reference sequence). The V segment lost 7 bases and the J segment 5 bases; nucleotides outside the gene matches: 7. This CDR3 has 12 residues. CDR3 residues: CSVQGEGHEQYF. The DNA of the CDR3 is TGCAGTGTACAGGGGGAAGGCCACGAGCAGTACTTC.

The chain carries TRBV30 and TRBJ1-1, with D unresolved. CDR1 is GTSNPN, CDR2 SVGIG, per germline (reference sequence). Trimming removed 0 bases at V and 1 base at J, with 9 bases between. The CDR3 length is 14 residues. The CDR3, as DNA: TGTGCCTGGAGTGTACTTGGCGGGAACACTGAAGCTTTCTTT. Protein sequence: CAWSVLGGNTEAFF.

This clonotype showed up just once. CDR3 amino acids: CASSQGLATTYEQYF. The CDR3 bases are TGTGCCAGCAGCCAAGGACTAGCGACCACCTACGAGCAGTACTTC. The V call is TRBV3-1, the J call TRBJ2-7; 8 positions agree with TRBD2. The CDR3 has 15 amino acids. From germline, CDR1 is LGHDT and CDR2 YNNKEL (reference sequence). J gave up 2 bases and V 1 base, and 4 bases lay outside the gene matches.

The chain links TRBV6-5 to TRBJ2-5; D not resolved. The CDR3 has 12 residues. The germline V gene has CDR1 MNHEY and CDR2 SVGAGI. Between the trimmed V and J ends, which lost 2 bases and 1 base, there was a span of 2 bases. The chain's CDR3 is CASSYAQETQYF. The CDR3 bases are TGTGCCAGCAGTTACGCCCAAGAGACCCAGTACTTC.

DNA of the CDR3: TGTGCCAGCAGCTCCTCAGGGGGCACTGAAGCTTTCTTT. Amino acids: CASSSSGGTEAFF. The rearrangement joins TRBV9 to TRBJ1-1; 7 bases agree with TRBD1. This CDR3 contains 13 residues. J gave up 4 bases and V 4 bases, and 4 bases lay outside the gene matches. Germline values: CDR1 SGDLS, CDR2 YYNGEE.

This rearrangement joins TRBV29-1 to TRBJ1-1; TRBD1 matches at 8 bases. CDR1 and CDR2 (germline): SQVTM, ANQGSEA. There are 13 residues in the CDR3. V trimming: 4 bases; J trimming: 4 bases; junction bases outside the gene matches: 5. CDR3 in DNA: TGCAGCGTTGTGGACAGGGTCTTCACTGAAGCTTTCTTT. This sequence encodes CSVVDRVFTEAFF.

The CDR3 is CARGPREYTEAFF. CDR3 bases: TGTGCCCGCGGACCCAGGGAGTACACTGAAGCTTTCTTT. The chain recombines TRBV30 with TRBJ1-1; tentatively, D is TRBD1 (5 bases). CDR3 length: 13 residues. Trimming stripped 8 bases from V and 3 bases from J, with 16 bases between. Germline CDR1 is GTSNPN and CDR2 is SVGIG (reference sequence). Drawing the rest from reference TRBV30 and TRBJ1-1, the complete variable domain is SQTIHQWPATLVQPVGSPLSLECTVEGTSNPNLYWYRQAAGRGLQLLFYSVGIGQISSEVPQNLSASRPQDRQFILSSKKLLLSDSGFYLCARGPREYTEAFFGQGTRLTVV.

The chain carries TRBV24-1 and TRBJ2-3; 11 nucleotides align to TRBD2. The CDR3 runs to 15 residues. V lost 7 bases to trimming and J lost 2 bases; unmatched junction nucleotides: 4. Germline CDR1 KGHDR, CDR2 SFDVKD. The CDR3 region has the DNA TGTGCCACCAGGGATAGCGGGAGGGCCACAGATACGCAGTATTTT. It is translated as CATRDSGRATDTQYF.

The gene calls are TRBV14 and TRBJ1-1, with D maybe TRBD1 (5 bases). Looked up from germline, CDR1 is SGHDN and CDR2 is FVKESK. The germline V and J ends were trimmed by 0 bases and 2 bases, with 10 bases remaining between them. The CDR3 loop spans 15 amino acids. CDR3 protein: CASSQEGVLNTEAFF. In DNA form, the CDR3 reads TGTGCCAGCAGCCAAGAGGGGGTTCTCAACACTGAAGCTTTCTTT.

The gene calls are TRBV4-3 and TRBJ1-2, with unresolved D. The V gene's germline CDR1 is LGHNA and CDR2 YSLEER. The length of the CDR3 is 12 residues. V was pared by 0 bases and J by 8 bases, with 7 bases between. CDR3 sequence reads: CASSQDPGGYTF. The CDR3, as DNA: TGCGCCAGCAGCCAAGATCCAGGCGGCTACACCTTC.

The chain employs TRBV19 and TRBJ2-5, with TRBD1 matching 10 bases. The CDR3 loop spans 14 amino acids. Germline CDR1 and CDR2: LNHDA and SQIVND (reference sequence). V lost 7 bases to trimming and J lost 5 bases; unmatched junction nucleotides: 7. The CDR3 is CASTGTGARETQYF. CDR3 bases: TGTGCCAGTACCGGGACAGGGGCTCGGGAGACCCAGTACTTC.

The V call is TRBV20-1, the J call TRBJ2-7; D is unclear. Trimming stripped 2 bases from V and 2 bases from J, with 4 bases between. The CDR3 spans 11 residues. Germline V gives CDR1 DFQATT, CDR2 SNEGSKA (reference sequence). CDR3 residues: CSARWAYEQYF. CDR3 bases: TGCAGTGCTAGATGGGCCTACGAGCAGTACTTC.

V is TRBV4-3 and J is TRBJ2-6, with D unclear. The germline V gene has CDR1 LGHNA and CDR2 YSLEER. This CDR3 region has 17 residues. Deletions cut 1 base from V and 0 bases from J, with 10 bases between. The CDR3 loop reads CASSQAPLVSGANVLTF. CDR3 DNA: TGCGCCAGCAGCCAAGCCCCCCTGGTCTCTGGGGCCAACGTCCTGACTTTC.

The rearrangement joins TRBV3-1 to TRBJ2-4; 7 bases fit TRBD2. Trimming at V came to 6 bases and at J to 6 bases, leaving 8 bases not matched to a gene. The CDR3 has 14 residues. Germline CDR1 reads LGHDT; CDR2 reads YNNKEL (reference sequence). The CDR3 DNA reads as TGTGCCAGCAGTTTTACAGCGGGAATAAACATTCAGTACTTC. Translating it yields CASSFTAGINIQYF.

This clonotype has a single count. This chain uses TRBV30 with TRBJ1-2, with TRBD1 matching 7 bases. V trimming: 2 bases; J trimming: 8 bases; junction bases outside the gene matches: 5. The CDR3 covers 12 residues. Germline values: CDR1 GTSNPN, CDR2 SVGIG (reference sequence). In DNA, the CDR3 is TGTGCCTGGAGTTCGGGACAGCTCGGCTACACCTTC. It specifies CAWSSGQLGYTF.

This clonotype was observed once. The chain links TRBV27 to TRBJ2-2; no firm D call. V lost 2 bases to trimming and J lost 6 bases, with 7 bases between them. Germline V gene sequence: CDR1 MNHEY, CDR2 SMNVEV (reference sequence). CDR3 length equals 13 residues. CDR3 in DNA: TGTGCCAGCAGTTTAAAGGATGCCGGGGAGCTGTTTTTT. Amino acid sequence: CASSLKDAGELFF.